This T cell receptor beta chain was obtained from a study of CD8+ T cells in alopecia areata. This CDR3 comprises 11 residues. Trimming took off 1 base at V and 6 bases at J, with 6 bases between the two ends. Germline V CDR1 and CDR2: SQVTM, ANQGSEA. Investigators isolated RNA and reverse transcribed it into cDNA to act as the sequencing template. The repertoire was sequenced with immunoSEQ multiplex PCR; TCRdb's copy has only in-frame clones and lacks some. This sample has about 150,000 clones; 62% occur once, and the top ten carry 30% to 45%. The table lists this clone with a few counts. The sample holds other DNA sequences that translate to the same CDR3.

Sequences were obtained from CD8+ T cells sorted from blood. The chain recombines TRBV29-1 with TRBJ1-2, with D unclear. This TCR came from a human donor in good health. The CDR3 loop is CSVEGRDGYTF. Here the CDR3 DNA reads TGCAGCGTTGAAGGGAGAGATGGCTACACCTTC.